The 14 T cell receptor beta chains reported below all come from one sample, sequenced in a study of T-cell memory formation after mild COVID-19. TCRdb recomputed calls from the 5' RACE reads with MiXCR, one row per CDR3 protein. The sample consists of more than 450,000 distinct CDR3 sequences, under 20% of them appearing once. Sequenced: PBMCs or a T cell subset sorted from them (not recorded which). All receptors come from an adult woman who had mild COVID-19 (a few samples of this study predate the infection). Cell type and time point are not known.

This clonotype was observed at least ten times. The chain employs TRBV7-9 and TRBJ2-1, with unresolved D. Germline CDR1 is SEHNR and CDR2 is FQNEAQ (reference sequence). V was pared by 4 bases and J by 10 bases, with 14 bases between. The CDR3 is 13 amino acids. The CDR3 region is CASSSPNHDEQFF. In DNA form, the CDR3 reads TGTGCCAGCAGCTCCCCTAATCATGACGAGCAGTTCTTC. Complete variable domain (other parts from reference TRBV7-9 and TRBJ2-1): DTGVSQNPRHKITKRGQNVTFRCDPISEHNRLYWYRQTLGQGPEFLTYFQNEAQLEKSRLLSDRFSAERPKGSFSTLEIQRTEQGDSAMYLCASSSPNHDEQFFGPGTRLTVL.

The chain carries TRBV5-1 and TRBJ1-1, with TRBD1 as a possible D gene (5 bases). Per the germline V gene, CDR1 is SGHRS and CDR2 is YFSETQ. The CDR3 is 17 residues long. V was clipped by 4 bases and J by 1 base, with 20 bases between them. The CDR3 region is CASSLRGLTGGNTEAFF. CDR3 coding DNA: TGCGCCAGCAGCCTTCGGGGGTTAACAGGAGGGAACACTGAAGCTTTCTTT.

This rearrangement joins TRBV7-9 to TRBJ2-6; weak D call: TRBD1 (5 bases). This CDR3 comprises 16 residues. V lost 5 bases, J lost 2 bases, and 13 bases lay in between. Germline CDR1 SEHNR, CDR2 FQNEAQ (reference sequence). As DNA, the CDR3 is TGTGCCAGCAGCCCCACAGGTATCACTGGGGCCAACGTCCTGACTTTC. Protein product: CASSPTGITGANVLTF. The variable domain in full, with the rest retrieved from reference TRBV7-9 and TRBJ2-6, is DTGVSQNPRHKITKRGQNVTFRCDPISEHNRLYWYRQTLGQGPEFLTYFQNEAQLEKSRLLSDRFSAERPKGSFSTLEIQRTEQGDSAMYLCASSPTGITGANVLTFGAGSRLTVL.

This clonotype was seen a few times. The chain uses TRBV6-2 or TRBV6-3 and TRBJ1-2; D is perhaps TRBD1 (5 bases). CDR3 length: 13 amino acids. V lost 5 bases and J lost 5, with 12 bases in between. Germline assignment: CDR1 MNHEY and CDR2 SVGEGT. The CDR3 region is CASSPDTWYGYTF. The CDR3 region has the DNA TGTGCCAGCAGTCCGGACACATGGTATGGCTACACCTTC.

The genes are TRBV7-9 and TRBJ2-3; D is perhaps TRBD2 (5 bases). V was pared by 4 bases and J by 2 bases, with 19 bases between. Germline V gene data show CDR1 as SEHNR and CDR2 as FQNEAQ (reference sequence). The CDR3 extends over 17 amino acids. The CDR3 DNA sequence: TGTGCCAGCAGCTCGCTGCCAGGACTCGTTCACACAGATACGCAGTATTTT. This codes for CASSSLPGLVHTDTQYF.

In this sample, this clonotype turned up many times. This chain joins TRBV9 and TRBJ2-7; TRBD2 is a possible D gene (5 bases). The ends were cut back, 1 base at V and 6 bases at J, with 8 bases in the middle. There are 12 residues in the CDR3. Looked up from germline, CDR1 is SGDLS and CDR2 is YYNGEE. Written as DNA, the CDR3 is TGTGCCAGCAGCGTAACTAGGGCCGAGCAGTACTTC. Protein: CASSVTRAEQYF.

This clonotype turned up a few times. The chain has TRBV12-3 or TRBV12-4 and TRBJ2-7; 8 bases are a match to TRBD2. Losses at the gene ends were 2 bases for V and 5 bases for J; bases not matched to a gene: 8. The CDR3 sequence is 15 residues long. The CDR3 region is CASSLFGSREDEQYF. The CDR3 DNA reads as TGTGCCAGCAGTTTATTCGGGTCGCGGGAGGACGAGCAGTACTTC.

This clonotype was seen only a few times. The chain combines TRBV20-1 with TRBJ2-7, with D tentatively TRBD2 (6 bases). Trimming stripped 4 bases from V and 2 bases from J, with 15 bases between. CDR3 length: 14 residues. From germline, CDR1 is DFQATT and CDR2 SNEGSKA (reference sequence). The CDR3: CSAMEGREPYEQYF. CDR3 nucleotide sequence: TGCAGTGCTATGGAAGGGCGGGAACCCTACGAGCAGTACTTC.

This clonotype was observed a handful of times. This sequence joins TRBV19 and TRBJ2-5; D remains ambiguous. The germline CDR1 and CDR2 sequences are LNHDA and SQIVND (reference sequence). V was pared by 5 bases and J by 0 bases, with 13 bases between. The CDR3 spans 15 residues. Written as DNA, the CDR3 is TGTGCCAGTAGTGCACGACATGCGGACCAAGAGACCCAGTACTTC. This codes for CASSARHADQETQYF.

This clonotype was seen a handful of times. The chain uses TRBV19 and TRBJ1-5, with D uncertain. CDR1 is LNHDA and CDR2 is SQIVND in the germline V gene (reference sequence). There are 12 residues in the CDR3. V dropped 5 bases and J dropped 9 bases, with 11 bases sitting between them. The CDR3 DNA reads TGTGCCAGTAGTCCCTTCGACTTGCCCCAGCATTTT. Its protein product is CASSPFDLPQHF.

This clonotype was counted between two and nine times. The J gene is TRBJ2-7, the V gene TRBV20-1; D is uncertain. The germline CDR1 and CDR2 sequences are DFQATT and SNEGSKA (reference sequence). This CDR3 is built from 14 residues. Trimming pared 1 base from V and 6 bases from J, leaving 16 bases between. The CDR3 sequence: CSARGTRQLFEQYF. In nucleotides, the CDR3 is TGCAGTGCTAGAGGAACCAGACAACTTTTCGAGCAGTACTTC.

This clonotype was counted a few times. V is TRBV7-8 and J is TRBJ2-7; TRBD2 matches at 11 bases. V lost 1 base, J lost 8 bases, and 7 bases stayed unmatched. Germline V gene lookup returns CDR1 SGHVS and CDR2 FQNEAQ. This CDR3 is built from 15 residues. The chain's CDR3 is CASSLDSGRALKQYF. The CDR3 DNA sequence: TGTGCCAGCAGCTTAGATAGCGGGAGGGCCTTAAAGCAGTACTTC. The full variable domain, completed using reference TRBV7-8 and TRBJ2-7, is GAGVSQSPRYKVAKRGQDVALRCDPISGHVSLFWYQQALGQGPEFLTYFQNEAQLDKSGLPSDRFFAERPEGSVSTLKIQRTQQEDSAVYLCASSLDSGRALKQYFGPGTRLTVT.

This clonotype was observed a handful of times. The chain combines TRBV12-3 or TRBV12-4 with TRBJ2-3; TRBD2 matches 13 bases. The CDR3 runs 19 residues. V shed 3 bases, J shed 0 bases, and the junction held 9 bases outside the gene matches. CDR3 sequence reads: CASSFQLAGGPGSTDTQYF. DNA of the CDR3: TGTGCCAGCAGTTTTCAACTAGCGGGAGGGCCGGGGAGCACAGATACGCAGTATTTT.

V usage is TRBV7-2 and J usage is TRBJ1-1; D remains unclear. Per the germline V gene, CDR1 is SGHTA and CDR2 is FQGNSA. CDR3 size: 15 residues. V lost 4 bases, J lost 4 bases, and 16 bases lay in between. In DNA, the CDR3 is TGTGCCAGCAGCTACTCGGGAGGGCTTAGCACTGAAGCTTTCTTT. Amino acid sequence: CASSYSGGLSTEAFF.